The rows below give T cell receptor beta chains drawn from one sample of a study of T-cell memory formation after mild COVID-19. MiXCR was run by TCRdb on the 5' RACE reads, yielding one entry per CDR3 protein. The sample holds about 390,000 distinct CDR3 sequences; about 15% are singletons and the top ten take around a fifth. Material: PBMCs or a T cell subset sorted from them (not recorded which). These receptors all stem from a young man who had mild COVID-19 (a few samples of this study predate the infection). Cell type and time point are not known. Both conserved end residues are trimmed from each CDR3. The D gene is left open where the match is weak.

V gene | D gene | CDR3 protein
TRBV7-3 | NA | ASGAGARETQY
TRBV27 | TRBD1 | ASSSRQGVTEAF
TRBV9 | NA | ASSPRPPGLETEAF
TRBV20-1 | TRBD1 | SARDLRGHEQY
TRBV7-9 | NA | AGRDPVQTEAF
TRBV5-1 | TRBD2 | ASSLAGRSDAADTQY
TRBV20-1 | TRBD1 | SARGQGGYSPLH
TRBV7-9 | NA | ASSLFQGMQY
TRBV10-3 | TRBD1 | AIRDRGGSYEQY
TRBV3-1 | NA | ASSQGAPERRYNEQF
TRBV5-1 | TRBD1 | ASSPGITGGTDTQY
TRBV6-2/TRBV6-3 | TRBD2 | ASSFPGLAGTDTQY
TRBV19 | NA | ASKSGANVLT
TRBV20-1 | NA | SARVVTEAF
TRBV9 | TRBD1 | ASGDSWTYNEQF
TRBV6-5 | NA | ASTPRPTGHTEAF
TRBV9 | NA | ASSVTDIEDYGYT
TRBV7-9 | NA | ASSLAPLTGTPLH
TRBV20-1 | NA | SATRGLGKNTGELF
TRBV15 | NA | ATSRELVETNTGELF
TRBV4-1 | TRBD1 | ASSQGDRGNTEAF
TRBV6-5 | NA | ASSYSTDSYEQY
TRBV4-2 | NA | ASSQEVGRASTEAF
TRBV5-5 | TRBD1 | ASSPGGGYQPQH
TRBV5-1 | NA | ASSATLRIYNSPLH
TRBV7-2 | NA | ASSQGPGSYTEAF
TRBV14 | NA | ASSLRPQRAGANSYNEQF
TRBV15 | TRBD1 | ATTGGNSDTQY
TRBV24-1 | NA | ATRVTQGPQETQY